The rows below give T cell receptor beta chains drawn from one sample of a study of identifying expanded T cells in peripheral blood. The method was immunoSEQ multiplex PCR; TCRdb's version includes in-frame clones alone and lacks a portion of them. The data hold 75,000 to 95,000 clones, with about 85% observed a single time. Sequenced: blood. The receptors derive from a person between 18 and 75 years old in good health. Each CDR3 is given with its conserved first and last residue. Fields, in order: J gene, D gene, V gene, clone size, CDR3 protein, CDR3 DNA. D genes are given only for firm matches. Size values are once, few and many counts, or a class for expanded clones, and some rows have none.

J gene: TRBJ2-2
D gene: .
V gene: TRBV11-2
clone size: .
CDR3 protein: CASSLWSGYRQPGELFF
CDR3 DNA: TGTGCCAGCAGTTTGTGGTCCGGTTACAGGCAACCCGGGGAGCTGTTTTTT

J gene: TRBJ2-1
D gene: .
V gene: TRBV7-2
clone size: .
CDR3 protein: CASRPPSPYNEQFF
CDR3 DNA: TGTGCCAGCAGGCCCCCGAGCCCCTACAATGAGCAGTTCTTC

J gene: TRBJ1-1
D gene: TRBD1
V gene: TRBV2
clone size: .
CDR3 protein: CASSGAGQGVAFF
CDR3 DNA: TGTGCCAGCAGTGGGGCCGGACAGGGGGTAGCTTTCTTT

J gene: TRBJ1-5
D gene: .
V gene: TRBV4-3
clone size: .
CDR3 protein: CASSQDSWPRYSNQPQHF
CDR3 DNA: TGCGCCAGCAGCCAAGATTCGTGGCCGCGATATAGCAATCAGCCCCAGCATTTT

J gene: TRBJ2-2
D gene: .
V gene: TRBV10-3
clone size: .
CDR3 protein: CAISESGMFVHPGTGELFF
CDR3 DNA: TGTGCCATCAGTGAGTCGGGTATGTTTGTCCACCCGGGGACCGGGGAGCTGTTTTTT

J gene: TRBJ2-7
D gene: .
V gene: TRBV6-1
clone size: few
CDR3 protein: CASSPGPKLYEQYF
CDR3 DNA: TGTGCCAGCAGTCCCGGGCCTAAACTATACGAGCAGTACTTC

J gene: TRBJ1-5
D gene: TRBD1
V gene: TRBV7-2
clone size: .
CDR3 protein: CASSLEFRGLQPQHF
CDR3 DNA: TGTGCCAGCAGCTTAGAGTTCAGGGGGCTTCAGCCCCAGCATTTT

J gene: TRBJ2-1
D gene: .
V gene: TRBV18
clone size: .
CDR3 protein: CASSPTQGNEQFF
CDR3 DNA: TGTGCCAGCTCACCTACCCAGGGAAATGAGCAGTTCTTC

J gene: TRBJ2-7
D gene: .
V gene: TRBV4-3
clone size: once
CDR3 protein: CASSQDYSGPYEQYF
CDR3 DNA: TGCGCCAGCAGCCAAGATTACTCAGGTCCCTACGAGCAGTACTTC

J gene: TRBJ2-1
D gene: .
V gene: TRBV9
clone size: .
CDR3 protein: CASSVVGSSSYNEQFF
CDR3 DNA: TGTGCCAGCAGCGTAGTAGGGTCCAGCTCCTACAATGAGCAGTTCTTC

J gene: TRBJ1-1
D gene: TRBD1
V gene: TRBV6-1
clone size: .
CDR3 protein: CASRGTGRAFF
CDR3 DNA: TGTGCCAGCAGGGGGACAGGGCGAGCTTTCTTT

J gene: TRBJ2-5
D gene: TRBD1
V gene: TRBV5-1
clone size: .
CDR3 protein: CASIYGTGLGETQYF
CDR3 DNA: TGCGCCAGCATTTACGGGACAGGGCTAGGAGAGACCCAGTACTTC

J gene: TRBJ2-7
D gene: .
V gene: TRBV5-5
clone size: .
CDR3 protein: CASSLTGYYEQYF
CDR3 DNA: TGTGCCAGCAGCTTAACGGGCTACTACGAGCAGTACTTC

J gene: TRBJ1-2
D gene: .
V gene: TRBV4-3
clone size: .
CDR3 protein: CASSQDRGGRYGYTF
CDR3 DNA: TGCGCCAGCAGCCAAGACCGGGGAGGGCGATATGGCTACACCTTC

J gene: TRBJ1-2
D gene: .
V gene: TRBV25-1
clone size: .
CDR3 protein: CASSERGRVVGGYTF
CDR3 DNA: TGTGCCAGCAGTGAACGAGGACGGGTGGTAGGTGGCTACACCTTC

J gene: TRBJ2-2
D gene: .
V gene: TRBV6-1
clone size: .
CDR3 protein: CASSRNTGELFF
CDR3 DNA: TGTGCCAGCAGTCGGAACACCGGGGAGCTGTTTTTT

J gene: TRBJ1-1
D gene: .
V gene: TRBV27
clone size: .
CDR3 protein: CASLKAGEYRSRAEAFF
CDR3 DNA: TGTGCCAGCCTTAAAGCCGGTGAGTACCGAAGTCGGGCTGAAGCTTTCTTT

J gene: TRBJ1-1
D gene: .
V gene: TRBV19
clone size: .
CDR3 protein: CASSGGGNTEAFF
CDR3 DNA: TGTGCCAGTAGTGGGGGGGGGAACACTGAAGCTTTCTTT

J gene: TRBJ1-3
D gene: .
V gene: TRBV11-2
clone size: few
CDR3 protein: CASSGSGGSSGNTIYF
CDR3 DNA: TGTGCCAGCAGCGGATCCGGCGGAAGCTCTGGAAACACCATATATTTT

J gene: TRBJ1-1
D gene: .
V gene: TRBV5-5
clone size: .
CDR3 protein: CASSQYVTSEAFF
CDR3 DNA: TGTGCCAGCAGCCAATACGTGACATCTGAAGCTTTCTTT

J gene: TRBJ1-2
D gene: TRBD1
V gene: TRBV11-3
clone size: .
CDR3 protein: CASSQKHSTRDRGDRGYTF
CDR3 DNA: TGTGCCAGCAGCCAAAAACACAGCACTAGAGACAGGGGCGATCGTGGCTACACCTTC

J gene: TRBJ1-5
D gene: TRBD1
V gene: TRBV4-3
clone size: .
CDR3 protein: CASSPGTGAQPQHF
CDR3 DNA: TGCGCCAGCAGCCCAGGAACAGGGGCACAGCCCCAGCATTTT

J gene: TRBJ1-2
D gene: TRBD1
V gene: TRBV6-5
clone size: few
CDR3 protein: CASSYDRVYGYTF
CDR3 DNA: TGTGCCAGCAGTTATGACAGGGTCTATGGCTACACCTTC

J gene: TRBJ2-1
D gene: .
V gene: TRBV27
clone size: .
CDR3 protein: CASEDGLHEQFF
CDR3 DNA: TGTGCCAGCGAGGACGGGCTCCATGAGCAGTTCTTC

J gene: TRBJ1-2
D gene: TRBD1
V gene: TRBV5-1
clone size: .
CDR3 protein: CASSPGTVQVTYGYTF
CDR3 DNA: TGCGCCAGCAGCCCTGGGACAGTCCAAGTGACTTATGGCTACACCTTC

J gene: TRBJ1-5
D gene: .
V gene: TRBV7-2
clone size: once
CDR3 protein: CASGSYGPNQPQHF
CDR3 DNA: TGTGCCAGCGGGTCCTATGGCCCAAATCAGCCCCAGCATTTT

J gene: TRBJ1-5
D gene: .
V gene: TRBV19
clone size: .
CDR3 protein: CASSIAGGGQPQHF
CDR3 DNA: TGTGCCAGTAGTATAGCGGGGGGGGGTCAGCCCCAGCATTTT

J gene: TRBJ1-1
D gene: .
V gene: TRBV6-1
clone size: .
CDR3 protein: CASRNTANTEAFF
CDR3 DNA: TGTGCCAGCAGGAATACAGCGAACACTGAAGCTTTCTTT

J gene: TRBJ1-3
D gene: TRBD1
V gene: TRBV6-6
clone size: .
CDR3 protein: CASSYFRQGRNTIYF
CDR3 DNA: TGTGCCAGCAGTTACTTTAGACAGGGGAGGAACACCATATATTTT

J gene: TRBJ1-2
D gene: .
V gene: TRBV30
clone size: .
CDR3 protein: CAHTITGYGYGYTF
CDR3 DNA: TGTGCCCATACTATAACAGGGTATGGCTATGGCTACACCTTC

J gene: TRBJ2-1
D gene: TRBD2
V gene: TRBV7-7
clone size: .
CDR3 protein: CASSSGTSSYNEQFF
CDR3 DNA: TGTGCCAGCAGCTCAGGGACTAGCTCCTACAATGAGCAGTTCTTC

J gene: TRBJ1-2
D gene: .
V gene: TRBV29-1
clone size: .
CDR3 protein: CSVDGGRNYGYTF
CDR3 DNA: TGCAGCGTTGATGGGGGTAGGAACTATGGCTACACCTTC

J gene: TRBJ2-3
D gene: .
V gene: TRBV21-1
clone size: .
CDR3 protein: CASSKVGGGIGTQYF
CDR3 DNA: .

J gene: TRBJ1-1
D gene: .
V gene: TRBV7-6
clone size: .
CDR3 protein: CASSLDSNTEAFF
CDR3 DNA: TGTGCCAGCAGCTTAGACAGCAACACTGAAGCTTTCTTT

J gene: TRBJ1-3
D gene: .
V gene: TRBV10-2
clone size: .
CDR3 protein: CASSESWSGSGNTIYF
CDR3 DNA: TGCGCCAGCAGTGAGTCCTGGTCCGGCTCTGGAAACACCATATATTTT

J gene: TRBJ1-2
D gene: .
V gene: TRBV5-1
clone size: .
CDR3 protein: CASSPDSFGYTF
CDR3 DNA: TGCGCCAGCAGCCCCGACTCCTTTGGCTACACCTTC

J gene: TRBJ1-2
D gene: .
V gene: TRBV30
clone size: few
CDR3 protein: CAWSTRGGYGYTF
CDR3 DNA: TGTGCCTGGAGTACAAGAGGGGGCTATGGCTACACCTTC

J gene: TRBJ2-7
D gene: .
V gene: TRBV4-1
clone size: .
CDR3 protein: CASSRTPLETYEQYF
CDR3 DNA: TGCGCCAGCAGCCGCACTCCTTTGGAAACTTACGAGCAGTACTTC

J gene: TRBJ1-4
D gene: .
V gene: TRBV25-1
clone size: .
CDR3 protein: CASSEYGGDQGTDEKLFF
CDR3 DNA: TGTGCCAGCAGTGAGTACGGGGGGGACCAGGGAACGGATGAAAAACTGTTTTTT

J gene: TRBJ1-1
D gene: .
V gene: TRBV16
clone size: once
CDR3 protein: CASSHSSLSTEAFF
CDR3 DNA: TGTGCCAGCAGCCACAGCAGTTTGAGCACTGAAGCTTTCTTT

J gene: TRBJ1-6
D gene: .
V gene: TRBV6-6
clone size: few
CDR3 protein: CASSGRVGSPLHF
CDR3 DNA: TGTGCCAGCAGCGGCAGGGTTGGATCACCCCTCCACTTT

J gene: TRBJ2-3
D gene: .
V gene: TRBV11-2
clone size: .
CDR3 protein: CASSYRQSSSTDTQYF
CDR3 DNA: TGTGCCAGCAGCTACAGACAGAGTTCTAGCACAGATACGCAGTATTTT

J gene: TRBJ2-3
D gene: .
V gene: TRBV9
clone size: .
CDR3 protein: CASSLPRTPDTQYF
CDR3 DNA: TGTGCCAGCAGCCTCCCCAGGACTCCAGATACGCAGTATTTT